This note documents a single TCR beta chain sequence. The source of the sample is a study of blood T cell repertoires in COVID-19. Background on the study: Both acute and convalescent COVID-19 samples were obtained from the United States, Italy and Spain. T cells, B-cell-depleted T cells, or PBMCs provided the cDNA or gDNA that served as material.

Some clones are missing from TCRdb's copy, which holds only in-frame ones; the method was immunoSEQ multiplex PCR. The sample carries over 200,000 clones, about nine tenths recorded once. Individuals aged 18 to 89 years were recruited from approximately 22 US areas. Each participant's cohort was designated according to participant-reported clinical history. The J segment lost 4 bases and the V segment lost 7 bases, leaving 11 bases of the junction unmatched. Per the germline V gene, CDR1 is KGHDR and CDR2 is SFDVKD. The CDR3 extends over 15 amino acids. Sequenced sample: PBMCs or T cells enriched from blood (not recorded which). This TCR was sampled from a human donor in a cohort exposed to, infected with or recovered from COVID-19 (not recorded which). The donor label of this sample is uncertain. The chain employs TRBV24-1 and TRBJ1-1, with 7 bases identical to TRBD1. Written as DNA, the CDR3 is TGTGCCACCAGGGGGACCAGGGGGAAGGGCACTGAAGCTTTCTTT. Protein sequence: CATRGTRGKGTEAFF.